These T cell receptor beta chains were read from a single sample in a study of T cells in Graves' hyperthyroidism and ophthalmopathy. TCRdb fed the multiplex PCR reads into MiXCR, producing one record per CDR3 protein. This repertoire shows about 840,000 distinct CDR3 sequences, 35% to 40% found once; its top ten account for about 8.9%. Specimen: blood. These receptors originate from a man younger than 30 with Graves' hyperthyroidism. Both conserved end residues are part of each CDR3. Each record gives: D gene, clone size, J gene, V gene, CDR3 DNA, CDR3 protein. A D gene is named only where the DNA matches it firmly. Clone sizes are given selectively: once, few, many, or a class where the clone is expanded.

TRBD2 | NA | TRBJ2-2 | TRBV15 | TGTGCCACCAGCAGAGACAGAACTAGCGAACGTACCGGGGGGCTGTTTTTT | CATSRDRTSERTGGLFF
NA | NA | TRBJ1-1 | TRBV10-1 | TGTGCCAGCAGTTACCTCCCCGGCAGGGGACTGAACACTGAAGCTTTCTTT | CASSYLPGRGLNTEAFF
NA | NA | TRBJ2-5 | TRBV14 | TGTGCCAGCAGCCAAGATGGAGCGGGCATGACCCAGTACTTC | CASSQDGAGMTQYF
NA | NA | TRBJ2-7 | TRBV7-2 | TGTGCCAGCAGCCATAGACGGGATCCCTACGAGCAGTACTTC | CASSHRRDPYEQYF
NA | NA | TRBJ1-1 | TRBV7-2 | TGTGCCAGCAGCCGAGATCGAGGGGTAGAAGCTTTCTTT | CASSRDRGVEAFF
NA | few | TRBJ1-1 | TRBV19 | TGTGTCAGTAGTATAATGGTCAGTGTCACTGAAGCTTTCTTT | CVSSIMVSVTEAFF
NA | NA | TRBJ2-7 | TRBV9 | TGTGCCAGCAGCCACGTGGACGGCTACGAGCAGTACTTC | CASSHVDGYEQYF
TRBD1 | many | TRBJ2-7 | TRBV7-9 | TGTGCCAGCAGCTTAGCGTCAGGGGGACCCTACGAGCAGTACTTC | CASSLASGGPYEQYF
TRBD1 | NA | TRBJ2-5 | TRBV2 | TGTGCCAGCAGTCGACAGGGGGAAGTGAGGCGGGAGACCCAGTACTTC | CASSRQGEVRRETQYF
NA | many | TRBJ2-2 | TRBV15 | TGTGCCACCAGCGGACTCGATATCGGGGGATGGACCGGGGAGCTGTTTTTT | CATSGLDIGGWTGELFF
TRBD1 | NA | TRBJ2-5 | TRBV11-3 | TGTGCCAGCAGCTTTACAGGGGACGATCCAGAGACCCAGTACTTC | CASSFTGDDPETQYF
TRBD1 | once | TRBJ2-5 | TRBV19 | TGTGCCAGTAGAGCACAACAGGGGGCGGAGACCCAGTACTTC | CASRAQQGAETQYF
TRBD1 | NA | TRBJ1-6 | TRBV18 | TGTGCCAGCTCACCCGACAGGGTTGAGAGTTCACCCCTCCACTTT | CASSPDRVESSPLHF
NA | once | TRBJ2-7 | TRBV29-1 | TGCAGCGTCGGGTGGGGCTACGGGCAGTACTTC | CSVGWGYGQYF
NA | NA | TRBJ1-5 | TRBV7-9 | TGTGCCAGCAGCCGCCACCCCCAAGGGAGGGAAAATCGGCCCCAGCATTTT | CASSRHPQGRENRPQHF